The subject of this entry is one TCR beta chain. Its antigen is as yet unknown. The entry originates in a study of graft-versus-host responses after intestinal transplantation. Across the whole study: The transplants performed in recipients were multivisceral, liver-intestinal, or isolated intestinal. Every recipient had anti-thymocyte globulin induction and approximately three years of tacrolimus plus steroids. Regarding the study as a whole: Ileal or blood samples showed some GvH clones first, and such clones were also found in recipient marrow. Declining HvG levels early post-transplant were linked to peak circulating GvH clone levels.

Assay used: immunoSEQ multiplex PCR; TCRdb lists only in-frame clones, some missing. The sample consists of 25,000 to 30,000 clones, roughly 87% of them appearing once. This CDR3 has 14 amino acids. Germline V CDR1 and CDR2: SQVTM, ANQGSEA. V was clipped by 2 bases and J by 6 bases, with 13 bases between them. The V and J genes are TRBV29-1 and TRBJ2-2, with D possibly called TRBD1 or TRBD2 (5 bases each). The receptor was derived from a human donor who received an intestinal transplant. Sequencing was performed on unstimulated CD4+ T cells sorted from spleen or lymph node cells, taken before intestinal transplant. CDR3 DNA sequence: TGCAGCGTTGAAAGGGACCCCAGGGCCGGGGAGCTGTTTTTT. Protein product: CSVERDPRAGELFF.